This T cell receptor beta chain was observed in a study of T-cell memory formation after mild COVID-19. Broader study findings: Prior to infection, memory already included some responding clones, suggesting cross-reactive memory joined. CD4/CD8 balance held among clones contracting day 15 to 85, and later expanders leaned CD4+.

Remarks on this clonotype: No antigen is known for it.

This CDR3 comprises 13 residues. Trimming took off 3 bases at V and 6 bases at J, with 11 bases between the two ends. MiXCR, applied by TCRdb to the 5' RACE reads, yields one record per CDR3 protein. The profile shows tens of thousands of distinct CDR3 sequences, approximately 14% of them singletons. The sequenced sample consisted of PBMCs or a T cell subset sorted from them (not recorded which). The chain employs TRBV12-3 or TRBV12-4 and TRBJ1-2; the D gene is possibly TRBD1 (5 bases). The sequence derives from an adult woman who had mild COVID-19 (a few samples of this study predate the infection). Cell type and time point are not known. The CDR3, as DNA: TGTGCCAGCAGTTTTGCAGGGTTGGATGGCTACACCTTC. It translates to CASSFAGLDGYTF.